These 32 T cell receptor beta chains share one sample of origin, sequenced in a study of cytomegalovirus exposure and HLA in healthy donors. The study ran its PCR with 60 Vbeta and 13 Jbeta primers. Libraries were prepared by immunoSEQ multiplex PCR; TCRdb keeps only in-frame clonotypes and omits some of them. This repertoire shows about 200,000 clones, 80% to 90% found once; its top ten account for about 3.1%. Sequencing input: PBMCs. The receptors shown here come from a man in his thirties or forties in good health and CMV-seronegative.

V is TRBV9 and J is TRBJ1-2; D may be TRBD1 (5 bases). In germline, CDR1 is SGDLS, CDR2 YYNGEE. The CDR3 contains 16 residues. V was pared by 3 bases and J by 1 base, with 16 bases between. In DNA form, the CDR3 reads TGTGCCAGCAGCGCCAACCGGGACTCCAGTAACTATGGCTACACCTTC. This encodes CASSANRDSSNYGYTF.

The chain carries TRBV11-2 and TRBJ1-1, with D unresolved. V dropped 6 bases and J dropped 3 bases, with 20 bases sitting between them. Germline V gene sequence: CDR1 SGHAT, CDR2 FQNNGV. The CDR3 loop spans 16 amino acids. CDR3 nucleotides: TGTGCCAGCAGACATTTATTAACCCACCCAGACACTGAAGCTTTCTTT. Translating gives CASRHLLTHPDTEAFF.

The chain employs TRBV6-6 and TRBJ2-1, with D possibly TRBD2 on 6 matching bases. Trimming stripped 0 bases from V and 5 bases from J, with 14 bases between. Germline CDR1 MNHNY, CDR2 SVGAGI (reference sequence). The CDR3 has 16 amino acids. The CDR3 here is CASSYSPPWTNNEQFF. CDR3 nucleotides: TGTGCCAGCAGTTACTCACCGCCTTGGACTAACAATGAGCAGTTCTTC.

The chain couples TRBV5-6 to TRBJ1-4; 8 bases are shared with TRBD1. After removal of 4 bases from V and 13 bases from J, the junction contained 9 bases not matched to a gene. CDR3 size: 13 residues. Germline CDR1 reads SGHDT; CDR2 reads YYEEEE. The CDR3 loop is CASSLGTGKRLFF. The CDR3 DNA is TGTGCCAGCAGCCTTGGGACAGGAAAAAGACTGTTTTTT. Using reference TRBV5-6 and TRBJ1-4 for the parts outside the CDR3, the full variable domain is DAGVTQSPTHLIKTRGQQVTLRCSPKSGHDTVSWYQQALGQGPQFIFQYYEEEERQRGNFPDRFSGHQFPNYSSELNVNALLLGDSALYLCASSLGTGKRLFFGSGTQLSVL.

For this clone: Its ends do not fully match the called genes, so a read error is possible. V and J are TRBV5-1 and TRBJ2-7; 7 nucleotides match TRBD1. Germline V gives CDR1 SGHRS, CDR2 YFSETQ. The CDR3 length is 14 residues. The CDR3 reads CTSSATGVTYEQYF. The CDR3 bases are TGCACCAGCAGCGCTACAGGGGTAACCTACGAGCAGTACTTC.

The table lists this clone with a count of one. The chain is built from TRBV2 and TRBJ1-2; possible D gene TRBD1, 6 bases. Trimming took off 4 bases at V and 4 bases at J, with 19 bases between the two ends. Germline V lookup: CDR1 SNHLY, CDR2 FYNNEI. The length of the CDR3 is 16 residues. Here the CDR3 reads CASSGDVGAISYGYTF. CDR3 in DNA: TGTGCCAGCAGTGGCGATGTGGGGGCAATCAGCTATGGCTACACCTTC.

The chain employs TRBV19 and TRBJ1-1; 7 nucleotides align to TRBD1. Germline trimming cut 9 bases from V and 5 bases from J; bases unmatched to any gene: 12. Germline V lookup: CDR1 LNHDA, CDR2 SQIVND (reference sequence). There are 14 residues in the CDR3. The DNA of the CDR3 is TGTGCCAGCAACCCCGGGACAGTAAATACTGAAGCTTTCTTT. Translating gives CASNPGTVNTEAFF.

The chain joins TRBV5-1 to TRBJ1-2; tentative D call: TRBD1 (6 bases). The germline gives CDR1 SGHRS, CDR2 YFSETQ. V lost 6 bases and J 6 bases, leaving 18 bases between the germline ends. The CDR3 has 14 residues. The CDR3 here is CASTSMGQGHGYTF. In DNA, the CDR3 is TGCGCCAGCACCTCGATGGGGCAGGGGCATGGCTACACCTTC.

This CDR3 reads CASSLRWAPEAFF. The CDR3 DNA sequence: TGCGCCAGCAGCCTTCGCTGGGCCCCCGAAGCTTTCTTT. V is TRBV4-1 and J is TRBJ1-1; unclear D gene. With 4 bases removed from V and 8 bases from J, the gap between germline ends came to 14 bases. Germline loops: CDR1 MGHRA, CDR2 YSYEKL. The CDR3 runs to 13 residues.

The J gene is TRBJ2-3, the V gene TRBV19, with 11 bases that match TRBD1. This CDR3 contains 17 residues. The V gene's germline CDR1 is LNHDA and CDR2 SQIVND (reference sequence). V shed 6 bases, J shed 4 bases, and the junction held 12 bases outside the gene matches. The CDR3 region has the DNA TGTGCCAGTAGACCATCACCCGGGACAGGGGGTGCAGATACGCAGTATTTT. This translates into CASRPSPGTGGADTQYF. The entire variable domain, with the rest obtained from reference TRBV19 and TRBJ2-3, is as follows: DGGITQSPKYLFRKEGQNVTLSCEQNLNHDAMYWYRQDPGQGLRLIYYSQIVNDFQKGDIAEGYSVSREKKESFPLTVTSAQKNPTAFYLCASRPSPGTGGADTQYFGPGTRLTVL.

This sequence joins TRBV13 and TRBJ2-1; D remains unclear. Germline V gives CDR1 PRHDT, CDR2 FYEKMQ (reference sequence). This CDR3 is built from 15 residues. The germline V and J ends were trimmed by 4 bases and 2 bases, with 12 bases remaining between them. The CDR3 is CASSSGRAPYNEQFF. The CDR3 nucleotides read TGTGCCAGCAGCTCTGGTAGAGCTCCCTACAATGAGCAGTTCTTC.

This chain uses TRBV7-3 with TRBJ2-3; TRBD1 aligns across 8 bases. Per the germline V gene, CDR1 is SGHTA and CDR2 is FQGTGA. After removal of 5 bases from V and 2 bases from J, the junction contained 6 bases not matched to a gene. The CDR3 sequence is 15 residues long. The CDR3 bases are TGTGCCAGCAGCCCAACAGGGGGAGTCACAGATACGCAGTATTTT. It yields the protein CASSPTGGVTDTQYF.

This clone was picked up a small number of times. Different DNA sequences within this sample yield the same CDR3. The gene calls are TRBV7-9 and TRBJ1-6, with 9 bases aligning to TRBD1. The V gene's germline CDR1 is SEHNR and CDR2 FQNEAQ (reference sequence). The CDR3 spans 16 residues. Trimming removed 5 bases from V and 4 bases from J; junction bases left unmatched: 6. The CDR3 reads CASSLGQGFYNSPLHF. As DNA, the CDR3 is TGTGCCAGCAGCCTGGGACAGGGCTTTTATAATTCACCCCTCCACTTT.

The chain couples TRBV27 to TRBJ1-2, with TRBD1 as a possible D gene (5 bases). Trimming stripped 1 base from V and 4 bases from J, with 10 bases between. CDR3 length: 14 residues. In germline, CDR1 is MNHEY, CDR2 SMNVEV (reference sequence). DNA of the CDR3: TGTGCCAGCAGTTTATTTGCAGGGTTCTATGGCTACACCTTC. This sequence encodes CASSLFAGFYGYTF.

V usage is TRBV28 and J usage is TRBJ1-2, with TRBD1 as a possible D gene (5 bases). The CDR3 loop spans 13 amino acids. Trimming left V 6 bases short and J 4 bases short, with 12 bases between. CDR1 and CDR2 from the germline V gene are MDHEN and SYDVKM. CDR3 sequence: CASRGTGTYGYTF. As DNA, the CDR3 is TGTGCCAGCAGAGGTACAGGTACCTATGGCTACACCTTC.

This rearrangement joins TRBV27 to TRBJ1-1; TRBD1 matches 8 bases. The germline V gene encodes CDR1 MNHEY and CDR2 SMNVEV (reference sequence). The V gene end was trimmed by 3 bases and the J gene end by 5 bases; junction bases not matched to a gene: 5. The CDR3 contains 14 residues. In nucleotides, the CDR3 is TGTGCCAGCAGTTTCCGGACAGGGATGACTGAAGCTTTCTTT. It is translated as CASSFRTGMTEAFF.

The rearrangement links TRBV5-1 to TRBJ2-2; 15 bases match TRBD2. Losses at the gene ends were 1 base for V and 5 bases for J; bases not matched to a gene: 6. Germline CDR1 reads SGHRS; CDR2 reads YFSETQ. The CDR3 spans 18 residues. The CDR3 here is CASSLSLGTSGGTGELFF. In DNA, the CDR3 is TGCGCCAGCAGCTTGAGCCTCGGGACTAGCGGGGGGACCGGGGAGCTGTTTTTT.

J is TRBJ2-5 and V is TRBV11-2, with D perhaps TRBD2 (7 bases). Trimming cost V 6 bases and J 6 bases, with 14 bases left between them. The CDR3 consists of 13 residues. CDR1 and CDR2 from the germline V gene are SGHAT and FQNNGV. CDR3 residues: CASRGGPGQTQYF. In DNA, the CDR3 is TGTGCCAGCAGGGGGGGGCCTGGGCAGACCCAGTACTTC. The entire variable domain, with the rest obtained from reference TRBV11-2 and TRBJ2-5, is as follows: EAGVAQSPRYKIIEKRQSVAFWCNPISGHATLYWYQQILGQGPKLLIQFQNNGVVDDSQLPKDRFSAERLKGVDSTLKIQPAKLEDSAVYLCASRGGPGQTQYFGPGTRLLVL.

The sample holds a few counts of this clone. The chain employs TRBV7-6 and TRBJ1-2; the D gene is possibly TRBD1 (6 bases). V was cut by 3 bases and J by 4 bases, with 15 bases left in between. The CDR3 runs 15 residues. In germline, CDR1 is SGHVS, CDR2 FNYEAQ. This chain's CDR3 is CASSFGDRRTYGYTF. The CDR3 nucleotides read TGTGCCAGCAGCTTCGGTGACAGGCGTACCTATGGCTACACCTTC.

The chain links TRBV27 to TRBJ1-6, with D maybe TRBD1 (5 bases). CDR3 length: 15 residues. Trimming removed 3 bases from V and 13 bases from J, with 19 bases in between. Germline loops: CDR1 MNHEY, CDR2 SMNVEV (reference sequence). CDR3 in DNA: TGTGCCAGCAGTTTGAAGGGGCGCAGCTTTAACCCCCTCCACTTT. Its translation is CASSLKGRSFNPLHF.

The chain has TRBV15 and TRBJ2-5, with TRBD2 as a possible D gene (5 bases). Germline lookup yields CDR1 LNHNV and CDR2 YYDKDF (reference sequence). The CDR3 runs to 15 residues. V was trimmed by 5 bases and J by 7 bases, leaving 20 bases between them. For the CDR3, the DNA is TGTGCCACCAGCTCGCGGTCTTGGACCGAGGGGACCCAGTACTTC. Translating gives CATSSRSWTEGTQYF.

The V call is TRBV13, the J call TRBJ2-7; 9 bases line up with TRBD2. Germline loops: CDR1 PRHDT, CDR2 FYEKMQ (reference sequence). The CDR3 contains 14 residues. Trimming cost V 1 base and J 5 bases; bases outside gene matches: 3. CDR3 sequence reads: CASSLEPSGDEQYF. The CDR3 nucleotides are TGTGCCAGCAGCTTAGAGCCTAGCGGGGACGAGCAGTACTTC.

This chain connects TRBV13 to TRBJ2-7; 10 positions agree with TRBD1. The CDR3 is made up of 14 amino acids. Trimming removed 4 bases from V and 3 bases from J; junction bases left unmatched: 3. Germline V gene sequence: CDR1 PRHDT, CDR2 FYEKMQ (reference sequence). The CDR3: CASSSGTGVYEQYF. The DNA for the CDR3 is TGTGCCAGCAGCTCCGGGACAGGGGTCTACGAGCAGTACTTC.

V and J are TRBV7-8 and TRBJ1-1, with a tentative D call TRBD1 (5 bases). The CDR3 consists of 13 residues. From germline, CDR1 is SGHVS and CDR2 FQNEAQ. Trimming removed 1 base from V and 8 bases from J, with 11 bases in between. CDR3 sequence reads: CASSLESGREAFF. In DNA, the CDR3 is TGTGCCAGCAGCTTAGAGTCAGGGAGGGAAGCTTTCTTT. Supplemented by reference TRBV7-8 and TRBJ1-1, the full variable domain reads GAGVSQSPRYKVAKRGQDVALRCDPISGHVSLFWYQQALGQGPEFLTYFQNEAQLDKSGLPSDRFFAERPEGSVSTLKIQRTQQEDSAVYLCASSLESGREAFFGQGTRLTVV.

The V and J genes are TRBV4-2 and TRBJ2-7; perhaps TRBD1 as D (5 bases). Germline assignment: CDR1 LGHNA and CDR2 YNFKEQ. V was clipped by 4 bases and J by 1 base, with 8 bases between them. The CDR3 extends over 13 amino acids. CDR3 residues: CASSRTGSYEQYF. The DNA for the CDR3 is TGTGCCAGCAGCCGCACAGGATCCTACGAGCAGTACTTC.

The V gene is TRBV27, the J gene TRBJ2-3; possible D gene TRBD2, 6 bases. Looked up from germline, CDR1 is MNHEY and CDR2 is SMNVEV (reference sequence). Trimming took 2 bases from V and 0 from J, leaving 12 bases between them. The CDR3 length is 16 residues. The CDR3 DNA is TGTGCCAGCAGTTTACGGGGGTCCTCTAGCACAGATACGCAGTATTTT. It specifies CASSLRGSSSTDTQYF.

The J gene is TRBJ2-7, the V gene TRBV25-1; possible D gene TRBD1, 5 bases. V dropped 0 bases and J dropped 3 bases, with 9 bases sitting between them. The CDR3 loop spans 14 amino acids. Germline assignment: CDR1 MGHDK and CDR2 SYGVNS. The CDR3: CASSEYDRVYEQYF. DNA of the CDR3: TGTGCCAGCAGTGAATACGACAGAGTCTACGAGCAGTACTTC.

J is TRBJ2-2 and V is TRBV7-9; D unclear. Germline assignment: CDR1 SEHNR and CDR2 FQNEAQ (reference sequence). There are 13 residues in the CDR3. V lost 7 bases to trimming and J lost 6 bases, with 12 bases between them. The CDR3 spells CASTSVVPGELFF. The CDR3 nucleotides are TGTGCCAGCACTTCGGTAGTTCCCGGGGAGCTGTTTTTT.

The V call is TRBV5-1, the J call TRBJ2-7; 7 positions match TRBD2. This CDR3 has 14 amino acids. Germline V lookup: CDR1 SGHRS, CDR2 YFSETQ. The V segment lost 1 base and the J segment 5 bases; nucleotides outside the gene matches: 6. CDR3 nucleotides: TGCGCCAGCAGCTTGTCCTGGGGGAGGGACGAGCAGTACTTC. It encodes CASSLSWGRDEQYF.

This chain links TRBV5-3 with TRBJ1-5; 9 nucleotides match TRBD1. TRBV5-3 is identified as an open reading frame with a role that is uncertain. This CDR3 region has 18 residues. After removal of 0 bases from V and 3 bases from J, the junction contained 10 bases not matched to a gene. CDR3 coding DNA: TGTGCCAGAAGCTTGGGGGGGGACAGGGCCTTACCCAATCAGCCCCAGCATTTT. It encodes CARSLGGDRALPNQPQHF.

This clone was counted between two and nine times. One end of the junction fails to match germline, which may point to a read error. CDR3 sequence: CASTEFGGPGASVLTF. The CDR3 nucleotides are TGTGCCAGCACTGAATTCGGGGGGCCTGGGGCCAGCGTCCTGACTTTC. This rearrangement joins TRBV27 to TRBJ2-6; a weak D match, TRBD2 (7 bases). Per the germline V gene, CDR1 is MNHEY and CDR2 is SMNVEV (reference sequence). The CDR3 totals 16 residues.

The chain uses TRBV9 and TRBJ1-1, with a tentative D call TRBD1 (6 bases). V lost 0 bases and J 1 base, leaving 7 bases between the germline ends. Germline V lookup: CDR1 SGDLS, CDR2 YYNGEE. This CDR3 has 14 residues. The CDR3 loop reads CASSVVGQNTEAFF. DNA for the CDR3: TGTGCCAGCAGCGTAGTGGGACAGAACACTGAAGCTTTCTTT.